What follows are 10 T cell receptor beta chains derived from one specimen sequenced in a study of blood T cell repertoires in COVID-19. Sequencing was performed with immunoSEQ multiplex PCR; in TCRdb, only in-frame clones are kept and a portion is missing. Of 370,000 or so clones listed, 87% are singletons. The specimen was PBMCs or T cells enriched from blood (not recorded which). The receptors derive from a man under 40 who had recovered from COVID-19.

The CDR3 sequence is CASSRSRDTEAFF. The CDR3 DNA reads as TGTGCCAGCTCCCGGAGCAGGGACACTGAAGCTTTCTTT. The rearrangement uses TRBV18 and TRBJ1-1; D is perhaps TRBD1 (5 bases). Trimming removed 6 bases at V and 3 bases at J, with 11 bases between. This CDR3 contains 13 residues. Germline V gene lookup returns CDR1 KGHSH and CDR2 LQKENI. The variable domain in full, completed from reference TRBV18 and TRBJ1-1, reads NAGVMQNPRHLVRRRGQEARLRCSPMKGHSHVYWYRQLPEEGLKFMVYLQKENIIDESGMPKERFSAEFPKEGPSILRIQQVVRGDSAAYFCASSRSRDTEAFFGQGTRLTVV.

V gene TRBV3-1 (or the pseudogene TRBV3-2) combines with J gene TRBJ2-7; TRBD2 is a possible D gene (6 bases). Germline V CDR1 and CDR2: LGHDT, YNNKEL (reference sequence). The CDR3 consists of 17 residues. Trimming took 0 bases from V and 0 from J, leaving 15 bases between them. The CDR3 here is CASSQDRWRGPSYEQYF. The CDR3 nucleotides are TGTGCCAGCAGCCAAGATCGGTGGCGGGGCCCCTCCTACGAGCAGTACTTC.

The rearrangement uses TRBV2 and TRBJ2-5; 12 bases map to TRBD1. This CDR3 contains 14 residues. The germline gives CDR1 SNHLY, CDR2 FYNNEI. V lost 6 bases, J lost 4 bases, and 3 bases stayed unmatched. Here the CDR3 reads CASRTGQGAETQYF. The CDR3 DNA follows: TGTGCCAGCAGGACGGGACAGGGGGCAGAGACCCAGTACTTC.

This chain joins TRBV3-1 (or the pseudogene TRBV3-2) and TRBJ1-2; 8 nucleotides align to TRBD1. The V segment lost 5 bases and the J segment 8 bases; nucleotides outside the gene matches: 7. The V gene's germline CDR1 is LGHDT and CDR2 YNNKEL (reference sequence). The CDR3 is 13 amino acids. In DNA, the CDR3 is TGTGCCAGCAGCTCGGGACAGGCGGGAGGCTACACCTTC. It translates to CASSSGQAGGYTF.

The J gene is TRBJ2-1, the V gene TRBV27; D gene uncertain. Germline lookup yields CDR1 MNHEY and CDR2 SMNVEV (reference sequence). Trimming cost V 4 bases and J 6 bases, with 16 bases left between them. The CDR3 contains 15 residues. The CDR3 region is CASSSFNLEANEQFF. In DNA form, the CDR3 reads TGTGCCAGCAGTTCCTTTAACCTTGAGGCCAATGAGCAGTTCTTC.

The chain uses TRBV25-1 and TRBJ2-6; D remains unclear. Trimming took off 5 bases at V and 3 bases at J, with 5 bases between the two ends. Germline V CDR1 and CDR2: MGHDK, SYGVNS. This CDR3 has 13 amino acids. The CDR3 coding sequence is TGTGCCAGCAGTATATTTGGGGCCAACGTCCTGACTTTC. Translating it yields CASSIFGANVLTF.

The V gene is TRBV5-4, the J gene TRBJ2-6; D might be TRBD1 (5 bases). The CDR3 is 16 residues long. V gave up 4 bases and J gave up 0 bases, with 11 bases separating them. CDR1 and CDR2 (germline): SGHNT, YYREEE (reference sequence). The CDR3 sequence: CASSGFRVSGANVLTF. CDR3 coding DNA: TGTGCCAGCAGCGGATTCAGGGTCTCTGGGGCCAACGTCCTGACTTTC.

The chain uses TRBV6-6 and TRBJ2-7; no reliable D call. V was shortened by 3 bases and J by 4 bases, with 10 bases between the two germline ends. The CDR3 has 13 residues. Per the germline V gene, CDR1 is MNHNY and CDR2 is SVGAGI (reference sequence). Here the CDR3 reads CASSYRQTYEQYF. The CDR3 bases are TGTGCCAGCAGTTATCGGCAGACATACGAGCAGTACTTC.

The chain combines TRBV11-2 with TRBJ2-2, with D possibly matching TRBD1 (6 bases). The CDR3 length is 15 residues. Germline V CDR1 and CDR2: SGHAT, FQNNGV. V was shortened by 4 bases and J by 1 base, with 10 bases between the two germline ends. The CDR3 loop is CASSSSDRNTGELFF. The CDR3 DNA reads TGTGCCAGCAGCTCGTCGGACAGGAACACCGGGGAGCTGTTTTTT. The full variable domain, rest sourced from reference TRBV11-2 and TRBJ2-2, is EAGVAQSPRYKIIEKRQSVAFWCNPISGHATLYWYQQILGQGPKLLIQFQNNGVVDDSQLPKDRFSAERLKGVDSTLKIQPAKLEDSAVYLCASSSSDRNTGELFFGEGSRLTVL.

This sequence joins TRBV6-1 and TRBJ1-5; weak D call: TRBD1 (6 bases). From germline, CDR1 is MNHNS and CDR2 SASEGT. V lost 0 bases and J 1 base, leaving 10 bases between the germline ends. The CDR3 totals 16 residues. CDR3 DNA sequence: TGTGCCAGCAGTGAAGCACCAGGGGCGAGCAATCAGCCCCAGCATTTT. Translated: CASSEAPGASNQPQHF.